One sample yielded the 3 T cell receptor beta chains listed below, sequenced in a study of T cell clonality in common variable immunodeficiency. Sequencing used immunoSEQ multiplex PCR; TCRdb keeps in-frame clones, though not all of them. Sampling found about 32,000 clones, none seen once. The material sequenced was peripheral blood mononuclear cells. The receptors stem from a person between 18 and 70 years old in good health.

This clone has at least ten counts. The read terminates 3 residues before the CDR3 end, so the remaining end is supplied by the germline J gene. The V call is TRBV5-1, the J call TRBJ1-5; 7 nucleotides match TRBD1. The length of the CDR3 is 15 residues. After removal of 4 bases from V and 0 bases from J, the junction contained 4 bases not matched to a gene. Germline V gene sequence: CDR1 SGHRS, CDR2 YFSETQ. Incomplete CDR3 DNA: TGCGCCAGCAGCGAGGGGACAGTTAGCAATCAGCCC. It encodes CASSEGTVSNQP. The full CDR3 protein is CASSEGTVSNQPQHF.

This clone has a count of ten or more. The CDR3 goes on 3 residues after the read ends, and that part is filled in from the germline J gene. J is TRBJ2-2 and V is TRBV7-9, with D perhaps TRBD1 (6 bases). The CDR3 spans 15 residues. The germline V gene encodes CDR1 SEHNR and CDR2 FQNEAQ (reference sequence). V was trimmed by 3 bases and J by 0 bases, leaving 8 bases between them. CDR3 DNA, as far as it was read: TGTGCCAGCAGCTTGGGGGCAGCGAACACCGGGGAG. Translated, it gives CASSLGAANTGE. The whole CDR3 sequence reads CASSLGAANTGELFF.

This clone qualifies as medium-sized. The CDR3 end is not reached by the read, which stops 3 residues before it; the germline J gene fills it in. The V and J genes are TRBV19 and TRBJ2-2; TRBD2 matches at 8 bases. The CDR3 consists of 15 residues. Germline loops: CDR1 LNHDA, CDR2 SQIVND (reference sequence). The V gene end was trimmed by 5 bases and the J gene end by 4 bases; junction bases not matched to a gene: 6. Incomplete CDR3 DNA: TGTGCCAGTAGTTTGAGCGGGAGAATCACCGGGGAG. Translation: CASSLSGRITGE. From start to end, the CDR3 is CASSLSGRITGELFF.